This is a list of T cell receptor beta chains from one sample in a study of cytomegalovirus exposure and HLA in healthy donors. TCRdb's copy holds only in-frame clones and misses some; the assay was immunoSEQ multiplex PCR. The data contain about 140,000 clones, about 90% of them singletons. The sequenced sample was PBMCs. The receptor set was obtained from a man in his late teens or twenties in good health and CMV-seronegative. CDR3s include the opening cysteine and the closing phenylalanine or tryptophan. Each record gives: V gene, clone size, D gene, J gene, CDR3 protein, CDR3 DNA. D genes are given only for firm matches. Size values are once, few and many counts, or a class for expanded clones, and some rows have none.

V gene: TRBV29-1
clone size: -
D gene: -
J gene: TRBJ2-5
CDR3 protein: CSVVLGRETQYF
CDR3 DNA: TGCAGCGTTGTTCTGGGGAGGGAGACCCAGTACTTC

V gene: TRBV7-2
clone size: -
D gene: -
J gene: TRBJ2-1
CDR3 protein: CASSLGDYPYNEQFF
CDR3 DNA: TGTGCCAGCAGCTTAGGCGACTACCCGTACAATGAGCAGTTCTTC

V gene: TRBV30
clone size: few
D gene: -
J gene: TRBJ1-2
CDR3 protein: CAWSVVRGYGYTF
CDR3 DNA: TGTGCCTGGAGTGTAGTTCGAGGATATGGCTACACCTTC

V gene: TRBV13
clone size: -
D gene: -
J gene: TRBJ1-1
CDR3 protein: CASSSSRGLGEAFF
CDR3 DNA: TGTGCCAGCAGCTCGTCCCGGGGTTTGGGTGAAGCTTTCTTT

V gene: TRBV7-9
clone size: -
D gene: -
J gene: TRBJ2-7
CDR3 protein: CASSLVGHVSTAYEQYF
CDR3 DNA: TGTGCCAGCAGCTTAGTGGGACATGTCTCTACTGCCTACGAGCAGTACTTC

V gene: TRBV29-1
clone size: -
D gene: TRBD2
J gene: TRBJ2-1
CDR3 protein: CSVGGTSAYNEQFF
CDR3 DNA: TGCAGCGTTGGTGGGACTAGCGCCTACAATGAGCAGTTCTTC

V gene: TRBV5-1
clone size: -
D gene: -
J gene: TRBJ2-3
CDR3 protein: CASSGGWADTQYF
CDR3 DNA: TGCGCCAGCAGCGGGGGGTGGGCAGATACGCAGTATTTT

V gene: TRBV19
clone size: once
D gene: -
J gene: TRBJ2-7
CDR3 protein: CASSISGESYEQYF
CDR3 DNA: TGTGCCAGTAGTATTTCAGGGGAATCCTACGAGCAGTACTTC

V gene: TRBV6-4
clone size: -
D gene: -
J gene: TRBJ2-6
CDR3 protein: CASSGRASGANVLTF
CDR3 DNA: TGTGCCAGCAGTGGCAGGGCCTCTGGGGCCAACGTCCTGACTTTC

V gene: TRBV5-1
clone size: -
D gene: -
J gene: TRBJ1-2
CDR3 protein: CASSLAGGAVYGYTF
CDR3 DNA: TGCGCCAGCAGCTTGGCCGGGGGGGCGGTATATGGCTACACCTTC

V gene: TRBV7-9
clone size: once
D gene: TRBD1
J gene: TRBJ1-2
CDR3 protein: CASSPGTGGVGYTF
CDR3 DNA: TGTGCCAGCAGCCCCGGGACAGGGGGCGTGGGCTACACCTTC

V gene: TRBV11-3
clone size: -
D gene: -
J gene: TRBJ1-1
CDR3 protein: CASSLLWGAEAFF
CDR3 DNA: TGTGCCAGCAGCTTATTGTGGGGCGCTGAAGCTTTCTTT

V gene: TRBV5-1
clone size: -
D gene: -
J gene: TRBJ1-4
CDR3 protein: CASSRQGTNEKLFF
CDR3 DNA: TGCGCCAGCAGCCGTCAGGGGACTAATGAAAAACTGTTTTTT

V gene: TRBV6-1
clone size: -
D gene: -
J gene: TRBJ2-1
CDR3 protein: CASSELGAGNEQFF
CDR3 DNA: TGTGCCAGCAGTGAGTTGGGGGCTGGCAATGAGCAGTTCTTC

V gene: TRBV7-8
clone size: -
D gene: -
J gene: TRBJ2-6
CDR3 protein: CASSPGQSSGANVLTF
CDR3 DNA: TGTGCCAGCAGCCCCGGACAGAGCTCTGGGGCCAACGTCCTGACTTTC

V gene: TRBV9
clone size: -
D gene: TRBD2
J gene: TRBJ2-5
CDR3 protein: CASSAGLAGIETQYF
CDR3 DNA: TGTGCCAGCAGCGCGGGACTAGCGGGGATCGAGACCCAGTACTTC

V gene: TRBV10-2
clone size: -
D gene: -
J gene: TRBJ1-5
CDR3 protein: CASSEQGGQPQHF
CDR3 DNA: TGCGCCAGCAGTGAACAAGGAGGTCAGCCCCAGCATTTT

V gene: TRBV2
clone size: -
D gene: TRBD2
J gene: TRBJ2-3
CDR3 protein: CASRPGLAGEGDTQYF
CDR3 DNA: TGTGCCAGCAGACCTGGACTAGCGGGAGAGGGTGATACGCAGTATTTT

V gene: TRBV6-5
clone size: -
D gene: -
J gene: TRBJ1-1
CDR3 protein: CASSYTGGGTEAFF
CDR3 DNA: TGTGCCAGCAGTTACACCGGGGGGGGCACTGAAGCTTTCTTT

V gene: TRBV27
clone size: -
D gene: TRBD2
J gene: TRBJ2-7
CDR3 protein: CASSLPGLGVNEQYF
CDR3 DNA: TGTGCCAGCAGTTTACCGGGACTAGGTGTTAACGAGCAGTACTTC

V gene: TRBV6-5
clone size: -
D gene: -
J gene: TRBJ2-7
CDR3 protein: CASSYSQALSSYEQYF
CDR3 DNA: TGTGCCAGCAGTTACTCGCAGGCCTTAAGCTCCTACGAGCAGTACTTC

V gene: TRBV5-6
clone size: -
D gene: -
J gene: TRBJ1-2
CDR3 protein: CASSLWGLYYGYTF
CDR3 DNA: TGTGCCAGCAGCTTATGGGGCCTATACTATGGCTACACCTTC

V gene: TRBV5-6
clone size: -
D gene: -
J gene: TRBJ2-7
CDR3 protein: CATKLITAYEQYF
CDR3 DNA: TGTGCCACCAAGTTAATAACTGCCTACGAGCAGTACTTC

V gene: TRBV5-1
clone size: -
D gene: TRBD1
J gene: TRBJ2-2
CDR3 protein: CASSLQGADGELFF
CDR3 DNA: TGCGCCAGCAGCTTGCAGGGGGCGGACGGGGAGCTGTTTTTT

V gene: TRBV11-3
clone size: once
D gene: TRBD2
J gene: TRBJ2-1
CDR3 protein: CASSLAGGPYNEQFF
CDR3 DNA: TGTGCCAGCAGCTTAGCGGGGGGGCCCTACAATGAGCAGTTCTTC

V gene: TRBV5-1
clone size: once
D gene: -
J gene: TRBJ2-7
CDR3 protein: CASNRDASSYEQYF
CDR3 DNA: TGCGCCAGTAACCGGGATGCGAGCTCCTACGAGCAGTACTTC

V gene: TRBV27
clone size: -
D gene: -
J gene: TRBJ2-5
CDR3 protein: CASRPQGRAMETQYF
CDR3 DNA: TGTGCCAGCAGGCCGCAGGGGAGGGCGATGGAGACCCAGTACTTC

V gene: TRBV27
clone size: -
D gene: -
J gene: TRBJ1-5
CDR3 protein: CASSFGVGSNQPQHF
CDR3 DNA: TGTGCCAGCAGTTTTGGAGTTGGGAGCAATCAGCCCCAGCATTTT

V gene: TRBV19
clone size: once
D gene: TRBD1
J gene: TRBJ1-5
CDR3 protein: CASSPGDRPRDQPQHF
CDR3 DNA: TGTGCCAGTAGTCCGGGGGACAGGCCGCGCGATCAGCCCCAGCATTTT

V gene: TRBV10-3
clone size: -
D gene: TRBD1
J gene: TRBJ2-2
CDR3 protein: CATQTGGTGELFF
CDR3 DNA: TGTGCCACCCAGACAGGGGGCACCGGGGAGCTGTTTTTT

V gene: TRBV5-8
clone size: -
D gene: TRBD1
J gene: TRBJ2-7
CDR3 protein: CASSFNTGGPYEQYF
CDR3 DNA: TGTGCCAGCAGCTTTAATACAGGGGGTCCCTACGAGCAGTACTTC

V gene: TRBV10-1
clone size: -
D gene: -
J gene: TRBJ2-7
CDR3 protein: CASSESGSYEQYF
CDR3 DNA: TGCGCCAGCAGTGAGTCGGGCAGCTACGAGCAGTACTTC

V gene: TRBV23-1
clone size: -
D gene: -
J gene: TRBJ2-7
CDR3 protein: CASSQRFQGFFYEQYF
CDR3 DNA: TGCGCCAGCAGTCAACGGTTTCAGGGGTTTTTCTACGAGCAGTACTTC

V gene: TRBV29-1
clone size: -
D gene: TRBD1
J gene: TRBJ2-7
CDR3 protein: CSVRTGSSYEQYF
CDR3 DNA: TGCAGCGTTAGGACAGGGAGCTCCTACGAGCAGTACTTC

V gene: TRBV4-3
clone size: -
D gene: -
J gene: TRBJ2-2
CDR3 protein: CASSQVQGVNTGELFF
CDR3 DNA: TGCGCCAGCAGCCAAGTTCAAGGAGTGAACACCGGGGAGCTGTTTTTT

V gene: TRBV20-1
clone size: -
D gene: -
J gene: TRBJ1-2
CDR3 protein: CSAREEEGYTF
CDR3 DNA: TGCAGTGCTAGAGAAGAGGAGGGCTACACCTTC

V gene: TRBV14
clone size: once
D gene: -
J gene: TRBJ2-1
CDR3 protein: CASRLGRAWNEQFF
CDR3 DNA: TGTGCCAGCAGGCTAGGCAGGGCCTGGAATGAGCAGTTCTTC

V gene: TRBV6-4
clone size: -
D gene: TRBD2
J gene: TRBJ2-1
CDR3 protein: CASSVTGGLAAYNEQFF
CDR3 DNA: TGTGCCAGCAGTGTAACGGGAGGGCTAGCGGCGTACAATGAGCAGTTCTTC

V gene: TRBV28
clone size: -
D gene: TRBD2
J gene: TRBJ2-1
CDR3 protein: CASSSYLAGEDNEQFF
CDR3 DNA: TGTGCCAGCAGTTCGTATCTAGCGGGTGAAGACAATGAGCAGTTCTTC

V gene: TRBV5-1
clone size: -
D gene: TRBD1
J gene: TRBJ1-1
CDR3 protein: CASRKSTGDTEAFF
CDR3 DNA: TGCGCCAGCAGGAAATCGACAGGGGACACTGAAGCTTTCTTT